The clone carrying this TCR beta chain has ten or more counts. This CDR3 is 14 amino acids long. J was trimmed by 3 bases and V by 4 bases; bases with no gene match: 2. Germline V gene lookup returns CDR1 ENHRY and CDR2 SYGVKD. This entry comes from a study of identical twins. TCRdb reanalysed the 5' RACE reads using MiXCR and keeps one entry per CDR3 protein. The table has 1.5 million to 2 million distinct CDR3 sequences, around 29% seen once. The genes are TRBV10-3 and TRBJ2-5; 10 nucleotides align to TRBD2. Sample: cord blood. This receptor was obtained from a newborn girl in good health. In nucleotides, the CDR3 is TGTGCCATCAGTGGGACTAGCGGAAAAGAGACCCAGTACTTC. Translation gives CAISGTSGKETQYF.